One sample yielded the 2 T cell receptor beta chains listed below, sequenced in a study of blood T cell repertoires in COVID-19. The repertoire was sequenced with immunoSEQ multiplex PCR; TCRdb's copy has only in-frame clones and lacks some. The table includes some 260,000 clones, about four fifths detected once. The sample taken for sequencing was peripheral blood. The receptors derive from a woman younger than 35 with acute or convalescent COVID-19.

V is TRBV5-4 and J is TRBJ2-1, with 9 positions matching TRBD2. The germline CDR1 and CDR2 sequences are SGHNT and YYREEE (reference sequence). V shed 0 bases, J shed 7 bases, and the junction held 5 bases outside the gene matches. The CDR3 has 15 residues. CDR3 in amino acids: CASSLDAGGYNEQFF. The DNA of the CDR3 is TGTGCCAGCAGCTTGGATGCGGGAGGGTATAATGAGCAGTTCTTC.

Points on this clone: The same CDR3 also results from other DNA sequences found in this sample. The rearrangement joins TRBV7-2 to TRBJ1-5; no reliable D call. Germline CDR1 and CDR2: SGHTA and FQGNSA. V was cut by 1 base and J by 2 bases, with 9 bases left in between. The CDR3 has 15 amino acids. CDR3 sequence: CASSLVAGGNQPQHF. The CDR3 bases are TGTGCCAGCAGCTTAGTTGCAGGTGGCAATCAGCCCCAGCATTTT.